The rows below give T cell receptor beta chains drawn from one sample of a study of blood T cells in healthy people across ages. TCRdb processed the 5' RACE reads anew with MiXCR; each CDR3 protein has one entry. The sample shows more than 650,000 distinct CDR3 sequences, 22% of them seen only once. The specimen sequenced was blood. The receptors were gathered from a man between 65 and 85 years old in good health. Each CDR3 is given with its conserved first and last residue. A D gene is named only where the DNA matches it firmly. Expanded clones are given a class, and other clones once, few, many or no size at all.

CASSTYPHGPAVETRYF	TGCGCCAGCAGCACGTACCCTCATGGCCCAGCAGTGGAGACCCGGTACTTC	few	TRBV5-1	TRBJ2-5	NA
CASSFTGALAVPGELFF	TGTGCCAGCAGCTTTACAGGGGCCCTAGCTGTCCCCGGGGAGCTGTTTTTT	NA	TRBV11-2	TRBJ2-2	TRBD1
CASSLAPSEDTQYF	TGTGCCAGCAGCTTAGCTCCTAGCGAGGATACGCAGTATTTT	few	TRBV7-8	TRBJ2-3	NA
CASSRTGEGEKLFF	TGTGCCAGCAGCCGGACAGGGGAGGGTGAAAAACTGTTTTTT	few	TRBV5-6	TRBJ1-4	TRBD1
CSLGRANTEAFF	TGCAGCCTAGGACGGGCGAACACTGAAGCTTTCTTT	few	TRBV29-1	TRBJ1-1	NA
CVSSYLVNEQFF	TGTGTCAGCAGTTACCTCGTTAATGAGCAGTTCTTC	NA	TRBV6-2/TRBV6-3	TRBJ2-1	NA
CASRPSSGGAWADTQYF	TGTGCCAGCAGGCCCTCTAGCGGGGGGGCCTGGGCAGATACGCAGTATTTT	NA	TRBV3-1	TRBJ2-3	TRBD2
CASSRGPENGGDEKLFF	TGTGCCAGCAGCCGTGGACCCGAGAACGGGGGCGATGAAAAACTGTTTTTT	few	TRBV12-3/TRBV12-4	TRBJ1-4	NA
CASSLNTGFQETQYF	TGTGCCAGCAGTTTAAATACTGGTTTTCAAGAGACCCAGTACTTC	NA	TRBV11-3	TRBJ2-5	NA
CASSEGTGAGNTIYF	TGTGCCAGCAGCGAAGGGACGGGAGCTGGAAACACCATATATTTT	few	TRBV9	TRBJ1-3	NA
CASSLFLDSLNTEAFF	TGCGCCAGCAGCCTATTCTTGGACAGTTTGAACACTGAAGCTTTCTTT	NA	TRBV5-1	TRBJ1-1	NA
CATPDSLNEKLFF	TGTGCCACCCCGGACAGCCTTAATGAAAAACTGTTTTTT	few	TRBV2	TRBJ1-4	NA
CSAHTSFGGGSSYNSPLHF	TGCAGTGCCCACACGTCGTTCGGTGGAGGCAGCTCCTATAATTCACCCCTCCACTTT	NA	TRBV20-1	TRBJ1-6	NA
CASSQTRAGLNSGNTIYF	TGTGCCAGCAGCCAAACCAGGGCGGGGCTTAACTCTGGAAACACCATATATTTT	NA	TRBV4-2	TRBJ1-3	NA
CASSPMTGQGASGGYTF	TGTGCCAGCTCACCAATGACGGGACAGGGCGCTTCTGGGGGCTACACCTTC	NA	TRBV18	TRBJ1-2	TRBD1
CASSLVDRVTDTQYF	TGCGCCAGCAGCTTGGTCGACAGGGTAACAGATACGCAGTATTTT	many	TRBV5-1	TRBJ2-3	TRBD1
CASSVEGGRVNEQFF	TGTGCCAGCAGCGTAGAGGGCGGGAGGGTCAATGAGCAGTTCTTC	few	TRBV9	TRBJ2-1	TRBD2
CSASNAGGLNEQFF	TGCAGTGCTAGTAACGCGGGGGGGCTCAATGAGCAGTTCTTC	few	TRBV20-1	TRBJ2-1	TRBD2
CASSEYKLDPGTDTQYF	TGTGCCAGCAGTGAATATAAGCTTGATCCCGGCACAGATACGCAGTATTTT	NA	TRBV25-1	TRBJ2-3	NA
CGARSSGELFF	TGCGGTGCCAGATCCTCCGGGGAGCTGTTTTTT	once	TRBV20-1	TRBJ2-2	NA
CASWVGTHNTGELFF	TGTGCCAGCTGGGTCGGGACACACAACACCGGGGAGCTGTTTTTT	NA	TRBV7-2	TRBJ2-2	NA
CASSPGTFSYNEQFF	TGCGCCAGCAGCCCCGGGACTTTTTCCTACAATGAGCAGTTCTTC	few	TRBV5-1	TRBJ2-1	NA
CSAPGLNTDTQYF	TGCAGCGCGCCCGGGCTGAACACAGATACGCAGTATTTT	few	TRBV29-1	TRBJ2-3	NA
CASSERDRVDLAKNIQYF	TGTGCCAGCAGTGAACGAGACAGGGTAGACCTAGCCAAAAACATTCAGTACTTC	NA	TRBV25-1	TRBJ2-4	TRBD1
CSVRDRYPGNTIYF	TGCAGCGTTCGAGACAGATATCCTGGAAACACCATATATTTT	NA	TRBV29-1	TRBJ1-3	NA
CASSQDLGPYGADTQYF	TGCGCCAGCAGCCAAGATCTCGGGCCCTATGGCGCAGATACGCAGTATTTT	few	TRBV4-3	TRBJ2-3	NA
CASSLIRGVNNEQFF	TGTGCCAGCAGTTTAATTCGCGGGGTCAACAATGAGCAGTTCTTC	NA	TRBV28	TRBJ2-1	NA
CASSQDASSAEAFF	TGTGCCAGCAGCCAAGATGCCTCCTCGGCTGAAGCTTTCTTT	NA	TRBV3-1	TRBJ1-1	NA
CASSFGGENQETQYF	TGTGCCAGCAGCTTCGGGGGGGAGAACCAAGAGACCCAGTACTTC	few	TRBV13	TRBJ2-5	TRBD2
CASSLVPMNTEAFF	TGTGCCAGCAGCTTAGTCCCGATGAACACTGAAGCTTTCTTT	NA	TRBV7-9	TRBJ1-1	NA
CASSATGYQPQHF	TGTGCCAGCAGTGCCACAGGGTACCAGCCCCAGCATTTT	NA	TRBV7-2	TRBJ1-5	NA
CSARAGGFYEQYF	TGCAGTGCTAGGGCAGGGGGGTTTTACGAGCAGTACTTC	NA	TRBV20-1	TRBJ2-7	NA
CASSLGGGTNEKLFF	TGCGCCAGCAGCTTGGGAGGGGGAACTAATGAAAAACTGTTTTTT	many	TRBV5-1	TRBJ1-4	NA
CASNLDSYNEQFF	TGTGCCAGCAATTTGGACTCCTACAATGAGCAGTTCTTC	NA	TRBV28	TRBJ2-1	NA
CSARTRGYSGEKGEETQYF	TGCAGTGCCCGGACGCGGGGATATAGTGGGGAAAAAGGGGAAGAGACCCAGTACTTC	NA	TRBV20-1	TRBJ2-5	NA
CASSYRKTGELFF	TGTGCCAGCAGCTATCGGAAGACCGGGGAGCTGTTTTTT	few	TRBV6-5	TRBJ2-2	NA
CASSSTVVNEQSF	TGTGCCAGCAGCTCGACCGTGGTAAATGAGCAGTCCTTC	NA	TRBV7-6	TRBJ2-7	NA
CASSQDLSGGSVAKNIQYF	TGTGCCAGCAGCCAAGATCTCAGCGGGGGGTCAGTAGCCAAAAACATTCAGTACTTC	many	TRBV4-2	TRBJ2-4	TRBD2
CASSAPGTGENIQYF	TGTGCCAGCAGCGCTCCAGGGACAGGGGAAAACATTCAGTACTTC	NA	TRBV28	TRBJ2-4	TRBD1
CASSQVENYNYGYTF	TGCGCCAGCAGCCAAGTGGAGAATTATAACTATGGCTACACCTTC	NA	TRBV4-1	TRBJ1-2	NA
CASSPPSAKNIQYF	TGTGCCAGCTCACCACCTTCGGCCAAAAACATTCAGTACTTC	NA	TRBV18	TRBJ2-4	NA
CASSSPGQGVEEQYF	TGTGCCAGCAGCAGCCCGGGACAGGGGGTGGAAGAGCAGTACTTC	NA	TRBV7-9	TRBJ2-7	TRBD1
CSASVGLAFVETQYF	TGCAGTGCTTCGGTGGGACTAGCATTTGTAGAGACCCAGTACTTC	few	TRBV20-1	TRBJ2-5	TRBD2
CASSEATGGPYEQYF	TGTGCCAGCAGTGAAGCGACAGGGGGCCCCTACGAGCAGTACTTC	NA	TRBV6-1	TRBJ2-7	TRBD1
CSAGVGLVYEQYF	TGCAGTGCTGGGGTAGGTCTGGTCTACGAGCAGTACTTC	few	TRBV20-1	TRBJ2-7	NA
CASGPGRGMTDTQYF	TGTGCCAGCGGCCCGGGCAGGGGCATGACAGATACGCAGTATTTT	NA	TRBV11-2	TRBJ2-3	NA
CASSLIGRDRASFF	TGTGCCAGCAGTTTAATCGGTAGGGACAGAGCTTCATTCTTC	NA	TRBV28	TRBJ2-1	TRBD1